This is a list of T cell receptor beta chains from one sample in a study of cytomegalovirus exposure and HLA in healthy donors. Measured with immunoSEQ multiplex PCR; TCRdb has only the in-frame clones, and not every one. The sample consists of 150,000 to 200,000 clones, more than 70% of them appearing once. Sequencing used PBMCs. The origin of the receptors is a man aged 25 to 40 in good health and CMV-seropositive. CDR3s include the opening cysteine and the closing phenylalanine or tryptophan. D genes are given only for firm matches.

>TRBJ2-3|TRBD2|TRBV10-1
TGCGCCAGCAGTGAAATAGCGGGGAACACAGATACGCAGTATTTT
CASSEIAGNTDTQYF
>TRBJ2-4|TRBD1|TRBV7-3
TGTGCCAGCAGCTTAGGACAGGGGAACATTCAGTACTTC
CASSLGQGNIQYF
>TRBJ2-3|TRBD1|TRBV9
TGTGCCAGCAGCGCCTACTCGGACAGGAACACAGATACGCAGTATTTT
CASSAYSDRNTDTQYF
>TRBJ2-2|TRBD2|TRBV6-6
TGTGCCAGCAGTGGTAGCGGGGTCGGGGAGCTGTTTTTT
CASSGSGVGELFF
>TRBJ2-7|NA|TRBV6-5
TGTGCCAGCAGTTACTCTGTGACAGAGTTTTCCTACGAGCAGTACTTC
CASSYSVTEFSYEQYF
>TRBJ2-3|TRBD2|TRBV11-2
TGTGCCAGCAGCTTAATCGTACAGCGGGAGCCCCGCTCTGCAGATACGCAGTATTTT
CASSLIVQREPRSADTQYF
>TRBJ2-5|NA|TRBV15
TGTGCCACCCGCTCACGCGAAAGGGGGTTGGAGACCCAGTACTTC
CATRSRERGLETQYF
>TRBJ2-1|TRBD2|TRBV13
TGTGCCAGCAGTGCAAGCGGGATAAGGAATGAGCAGTTCTTC
CASSASGIRNEQFF
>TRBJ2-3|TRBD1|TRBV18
TGTGCCAGCTCACCAAGGGGGCACGCCTATACGCAGTATTTT
CASSPRGHAYTQYF
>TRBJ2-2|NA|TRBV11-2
TGTGCCAGCAGCTTAGTGGCAGGGAACACCGGGGAGCTGTTTTTT
CASSLVAGNTGELFF
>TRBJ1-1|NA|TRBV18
TGTGCCAGCTCACAGGAGGGTCTTGCGGCTTTCTTT
CASSQEGLAAFF